This TCR beta chain derives from a study of blood T cell repertoires in COVID-19. Study-wide context: Samples of COVID-19 (acute and convalescent) were obtained from the United States, Italy and Spain. T cells, B-cell-depleted T cells, or PBMCs provided the cDNA or gDNA that served as material.

Authors' methods: Estimation of nucleated cell counts was performed using reference gene primer amplification. Clones were sequenced by immunoSEQ multiplex PCR, and TCRdb holds only the in-frame ones, with some missing. D and trimming were read from the DNA, whereas the V and J calls and clone size are those reported in that table. Of about 83,000 clones listed, roughly four fifths are singletons. The CDR3 loop spans 14 amino acids. The germline V gene encodes CDR1 WSHSY and CDR2 SAAADI. Trimming shortened V by 5 bases and J by 5 bases, and 13 bases separated the two germline ends. The TCR comes from a woman older than 75 with active or convalescent COVID-19. Material for sequencing was peripheral blood. This rearrangement joins TRBV10-2 to TRBJ1-5; D not certain. The CDR3 is CASSPSGGHQPQHF. CDR3 nucleotides: TGCGCCAGCAGTCCTTCAGGAGGTCATCAGCCCCAGCATTTT.